The clone carrying this TCR beta chain was seen at least ten times. Its antigen is unknown. This sample was taken from a study of response to subunit inactivated influenza vaccine. TCRdb itself ran the RT-PCR reads through MiXCR, one entry per CDR3 protein. The sample records around 540,000 distinct CDR3 sequences, 10% to 15% being singletons. The CDR3 consists of 14 residues. CDR1 DFQATT and CDR2 SNEGSKA come from the germline V gene (reference sequence). V shed 5 bases and J shed 1 base, with 13 bases lying between them. General observations from the study: Authors suggested each seasonal influenza vaccination recruits few new T cells.

The clonotype comes from a man between 50 and 59 years old who received an inactivated influenza vaccine. The gene calls are TRBV20-1 and TRBJ2-3; tentative D call: TRBD2 (6 bases). The sequenced sample was PBMCs from blood, obtained on the day of vaccination. The CDR3 region has the DNA TGCAGTGCTGCTAGCGCCTGGGGCACAGATACGCAGTATTTT. Encoded protein: CSAASAWGTDTQYF.